The 13 T cell receptor beta chains given below trace back to one sample, sequenced in a study of CD8+ T cells in alopecia areata. This sample's treatment: oral pan-JAK inhibitor, 5-10 mg twice daily. Sequencing relied on a cDNA template that was reverse transcribed from extracted RNA. Libraries were prepared by immunoSEQ multiplex PCR; TCRdb keeps only in-frame clonotypes and omits some of them. The sample has under 350,000 clones, over 45% seen once. The sequences come from CD4+ T cells sorted from blood, collected at week 24, from a patient treated with tofacitinib. The source is a human donor with alopecia areata.

This clone was seen more than once but under ten times. DNA for the CDR3: TGCAGCGTCCAGGAGAGTAGGAATGGCTACACCTTC. As protein: CSVQESRNGYTF. V is TRBV29-1 and J is TRBJ1-2; the D is unclear. The CDR3 consists of 12 residues. The V and J ends lost 6 bases and 6 bases respectively, with 14 bases between them. CDR1 is SQVTM, CDR2 ANQGSEA, per germline.

The CDR3 sequence is CARGTGKNSPLHF. In DNA, the CDR3 is TGTGCCCGGGGGACAGGAAAAAATTCACCCCTCCACTTT. V and J are TRBV30 and TRBJ1-6, with 8 bases fitting TRBD1. Germline values: CDR1 GTSNPN, CDR2 SVGIG (reference sequence). This CDR3 comprises 13 residues. The trim removed 8 bases at V and 7 bases at J, leaving 7 bases unmatched.

The rearrangement joins TRBV5-1 to TRBJ2-5, with 7 positions matching TRBD1. The J call may be faulty, since TRBJ2-7 better matches the DNA end. From germline, CDR1 is SGHRS and CDR2 YFSETQ. CDR3 length equals 15 residues. The DNA for the CDR3 is TGCGCCAGCAGCTTGGGGGGACAGAGCTCCTACGAGCAGTACTTC. It translates to CASSLGGQSSYEQYF.

The chain has TRBV5-4 and TRBJ1-2; no reliable D call. Germline V gene sequence: CDR1 SGHNT, CDR2 YYREEE (reference sequence). V was trimmed by 0 bases and J by 4 bases, leaving 10 bases between them. This CDR3 region has 14 residues. CDR3 sequence: CASSLGREPYGYTF. The CDR3 bases are TGTGCCAGCAGCTTGGGAAGGGAACCCTATGGCTACACCTTC.

This clone showed up just a few times. The rearrangement uses TRBV9 and TRBJ1-1, with D possibly TRBD1 on 6 matching bases. V dropped 4 bases and J dropped 2 bases, with 9 bases sitting between them. The CDR3 loop spans 13 amino acids. Germline V lookup: CDR1 SGDLS, CDR2 YYNGEE. The CDR3 nucleotides are TGTGCCAGCAGCCCAGGGACAAACACTGAAGCTTTCTTT. It specifies CASSPGTNTEAFF.

The gene calls are TRBV29-1 and TRBJ2-3; D is unresolved. The CDR3 has 12 residues. Germline V gene data show CDR1 as SQVTM and CDR2 as ANQGSEA. V gave up 1 base and J gave up 0 bases, with 2 bases separating them. CDR3 region: CSVEGSTDTQYF. CDR3 nucleotide sequence: TGCAGCGTTGAAGGAAGCACAGATACGCAGTATTTT.

This clone was detected only a few times. The gene calls are TRBV28 and TRBJ2-6; the D is unclear. CDR1 MDHEN and CDR2 SYDVKM come from the germline V gene. CDR3 length equals 15 residues. V shed 3 bases and J shed 2 bases, with 8 bases lying between them. CDR3 region: CASSFDTPGANVLTF. The DNA for the CDR3 is TGTGCCAGCAGTTTCGACACCCCTGGGGCCAACGTCCTGACTTTC. The variable domain in full, with the rest retrieved from reference TRBV28 and TRBJ2-6, is DVKVTQSSRYLVKRTGEKVFLECVQDMDHENMFWYRQDPGLGLRLIYFSYDVKMKEKGDIPEGYSVSREKKERFSLILESASTNQTSMYLCASSFDTPGANVLTFGAGSRLTVL.

The chain employs TRBV28 and TRBJ2-1, with 7 bases lining up with TRBD2. The junction had 6 bases not matched to a gene; V was cut back by 7 bases and J by 3 bases. The CDR3 spans 14 residues. Germline V CDR1 and CDR2: MDHEN, SYDVKM. CDR3 DNA: TGTGCCAGCAACGGGGGGTTCGACTACAATGAGCAGTTCTTC. Protein sequence: CASNGGFDYNEQFF.

CDR3 sequence reads: CASSVAGPTQYF. The CDR3 DNA follows: TGTGCCAGCAGCGTAGCGGGGCCTACGCAGTATTTT. This chain connects TRBV2 to TRBJ2-3; TRBD2 aligns across 8 bases. Trimming cost V 6 bases and J 8 bases; bases outside gene matches: 4. The CDR3 sequence is 12 residues long. In germline, CDR1 is SNHLY, CDR2 FYNNEI.

The CDR3, as DNA: TGTGCCTGGAGTGTACACGGAAACTATGGCTACACCTTC. This sequence encodes CAWSVHGNYGYTF. The chain couples TRBV30 to TRBJ1-2; D gene unclear. Trimming pared 0 bases from V and 2 bases from J, leaving 7 bases between. In germline, CDR1 is GTSNPN, CDR2 SVGIG (reference sequence). The CDR3 is made up of 13 amino acids.

This clone was detected only a few times. This chain links TRBV28 with TRBJ1-6; D gene unclear. Germline loops: CDR1 MDHEN, CDR2 SYDVKM. The CDR3 spans 16 residues. Trimming shortened V by 6 bases and J by 11 bases, and 23 bases separated the two germline ends. CDR3 in amino acids: CASSLMTLSWDPPLHF. The CDR3 DNA sequence: TGTGCCAGCAGCCTGATGACTCTCTCGTGGGATCCACCCCTCCACTTT.

The sample holds a few counts of this clone. This rearrangement joins TRBV30 to TRBJ1-1; D is perhaps TRBD1 (5 bases). Germline values: CDR1 GTSNPN, CDR2 SVGIG (reference sequence). V dropped 2 bases and J dropped 10 bases, with 11 bases sitting between them. This CDR3 is built from 11 residues. The CDR3 sequence is CAWSIRVGAFF. The CDR3 bases are TGTGCCTGGAGTATCAGGGTTGGAGCTTTCTTT.

The chain employs TRBV15 and TRBJ2-5; 7 bases map to TRBD2. Germline CDR1 is LNHNV and CDR2 is YYDKDF (reference sequence). The CDR3 has 16 amino acids. V was clipped by 0 bases and J by 2 bases; unmatched bases: 6. The CDR3 sequence: CATSREPVGGQETQYF. The CDR3 coding sequence is TGTGCCACCAGCAGAGAACCGGTGGGGGGGCAAGAGACCCAGTACTTC. Complete variable domain (other parts from reference TRBV15 and TRBJ2-5): DAMVIQNPRYQVTQFGKPVTLSCSQTLNHNVMYWYQQKSSQAPKLLFHYYDKDFNNEADTPDNFQSRRPNTSFCFLDIRSPGLGDTAMYLCATSREPVGGQETQYFGPGTRLLVL.